This T cell receptor beta chain was identified during a study of cytomegalovirus exposure and HLA in healthy donors. With regard to this clone: Its cognate antigen is unknown.

Findings and limits, study-wide: Immune exposure information available was restricted to CMV serostatus.

This PCR relied on a set of 60 Vbeta primers and 13 Jbeta primers. This table comes from immunoSEQ multiplex PCR, and its TCRdb copy is limited to in-frame clones, with some not included. This sample carries roughly 80,000 clones, roughly two thirds of them seen once, and the ten largest clones take 4.9%. V was cut by 6 bases and J by 4 bases, with 13 bases left in between. CDR3 length equals 14 residues. Germline V gives CDR1 MNHNS, CDR2 SASEGT. The origin of this receptor is a man between 60 and 70 years old in good health and CMV-seropositive. The source material was PBMCs. The V and J genes are TRBV6-1 and TRBJ1-5; D gene uncertain. CDR3 residues: CASRTGSGNQPQHF. The CDR3 DNA sequence: TGTGCCAGCAGAACGGGATCTGGAAATCAGCCCCAGCATTTT.